A selection of T cell receptor beta chains follows, all from one sample in a study of cytomegalovirus exposure and HLA in healthy donors. Produced via immunoSEQ multiplex PCR; TCRdb's table is partial and in-frame only. The data contain some 100,000 clones, approximately 86% of them seen just once; the ten biggest clones take up about 4.1%. Sequencing was done on a sample of PBMCs. These receptor sequences come from a man aged 18 to 30 in good health and CMV-seropositive. CDR3s include the opening cysteine and the closing phenylalanine or tryptophan. D genes are given only for firm matches. Clone size is not always given. Where it is, it says once, few, many or a class for expanded clones.

>.|TRBV5-4|.|TRBJ1-4
TGTGCCAGCAGCTTTATGGCGGGCTCTAATGAAAAACTGTTTTTT
CASSFMAGSNEKLFF
>TRBD1|TRBV19|.|TRBJ1-5
TGTGCCAGTACCGGACAGGCTATTCATTATAGCAATCAGCCCCAGCATTTT
CASTGQAIHYSNQPQHF
>.|TRBV5-1|.|TRBJ1-4
TGCGCCAGCTGCCGCGGGACTCTTAAGCAGGGTGAAAAACTGTTTTTT
CASCRGTLKQGEKLFF
>.|TRBV19|.|TRBJ2-5
TGTGCCAGTAGTCCCAATTGGGGCCCCCAGTACTTC
CASSPNWGPQYF
>TRBD1|TRBV7-9|.|TRBJ1-5
TGTGCCAGCAGCCCCAACAGGGGCCTGGATAGCAATCAGCCCCAGCATTTT
CASSPNRGLDSNQPQHF
>.|TRBV19|once|TRBJ2-7
TGTGCCAGTAGTACCCGGACAGTCTCCTACGAGCAGTACTTC
CASSTRTVSYEQYF
>.|TRBV4-1|once|TRBJ1-6
TGCGCCAGCAGCCAGTTCCCCGTGGGCGATTCACCCCTCCACTTT
CASSQFPVGDSPLHF
>TRBD1|TRBV2|.|TRBJ1-5
TGTGCCAGCAGTGAAGCGCTTCTAGGGACAGGGGGGCGCAATCAGCCCCAGCATTTT
CASSEALLGTGGRNQPQHF
>.|TRBV7-8|.|TRBJ1-2
TGTGCCAGCAGCCTATCGGGGGGGATGTCGTATGGCTACACCTTC
CASSLSGGMSYGYTF
>TRBD1|TRBV14|.|TRBJ2-1
TGTGCCAGCAGCCTGGACAGGGGGCCTTACAATGAGCAGTTCTTC
CASSLDRGPYNEQFF
>TRBD1|TRBV30|few|TRBJ1-2
TGTGCCTGGAGTGGATACAGGGGTGGCTACACCTTC
CAWSGYRGGYTF
>.|TRBV2|.|TRBJ2-7
TGTGCCAGCAGTGAAGCGCTTCGAGGGGGTAACGAGCAGTACTTC
CASSEALRGGNEQYF
>.|TRBV11-2|.|TRBJ2-5
TGTGCCAGCAGAAAACCTCGGGACAACCAAGAGACCCAGTACTTC
CASRKPRDNQETQYF
>.|TRBV5-1|.|TRBJ2-1
TGCGCCAGCAGCTCGAGTTTCAGGGGTTCCAATGAGCAGTTCTTC
CASSSSFRGSNEQFF
>.|TRBV19|.|TRBJ1-5
TGTGCCAGTAGTCCACAGCTGGGCAATCAGCCCCAGCATTTT
CASSPQLGNQPQHF
>.|TRBV7-4|once|TRBJ1-4
TGTGCCAGCAGCTTAATTCAGGGTCGGGAAAAACTGTTTTTT
CASSLIQGREKLFF
>TRBD1|TRBV7-8|.|TRBJ1-6
TGTGCCAGCAGCTTAGGGCTGACAGGGGTCACTTATAATTCACCCCTCCACTTT
CASSLGLTGVTYNSPLHF
>TRBD1|TRBV6-6|.|TRBJ1-1
TGTGCCAGCAGCCGGGACAGGTTCACTGAAGCTTTCTTT
CASSRDRFTEAFF
>.|TRBV5-1|.|TRBJ2-7
TGCGCCAGCAGCTTGGACAGGGAAAACTACGAGCAGTACTTC
CASSLDRENYEQYF
>.|TRBV2|.|TRBJ2-5
TGTGCCGGGATGCGGGGAGAGACCCAGTACTTC
CAGMRGETQYF
>TRBD1|TRBV27|.|TRBJ2-7
TGTGCCAGCAGTTATTGGGACAGGGCTGGCGAGCAGTACTTC
CASSYWDRAGEQYF
>.|TRBV5-6|.|TRBJ2-7
TGTGCCAGCAGCTTAGGAGGAGGAAACGAGCAGTACTTC
CASSLGGGNEQYF
>.|TRBV5-4|.|TRBJ1-2
TGTGCCAGCAGCCCCCCGGTGGCTAACTATGGCTACACCTTC
CASSPPVANYGYTF
>.|TRBV11-1|.|TRBJ2-7
TGTGCCAGCAGCTATGGGACACGTTACGAGCAGTACTTC
CASSYGTRYEQYF
>.|TRBV28|.|TRBJ2-5
TGTGCCAGCAGTTCCCCGGTACCAGAGACCCAGTACTTC
CASSSPVPETQYF
>.|TRBV21-1|.|TRBJ1-4
TGTGCCAGCAGCACAGGACAGGGAGAGACTAATGAAAAACTGTTTTTT
CASSTGQGETNEKLFF
>.|TRBV7-2|few|TRBJ1-5
TGTGCCAGCAGCCCACAACCGGTAGGACAGCAGCCCCAGCATTTT
CASSPQPVGQQPQHF
>TRBD1|TRBV27|.|TRBJ2-7
TGTGCCAGAGGGGACAGGGGTCCGTCGCTACACTACGAGCAGTACTTC
CARGDRGPSLHYEQYF